This is a list of T cell receptor beta chains from one sample in a study of T cells after yellow fever vaccination. TCRdb called the 5' RACE reads again in MiXCR, with one record for every CDR3 protein. The data contain more than 300,000 distinct CDR3 sequences, around 4.3% of them singletons. Specimen: PBMCs, collected 15 days after the yellow fever booster vaccination. The source of these receptors is a man younger than 35 who received the YFV17D yellow fever vaccine. CDR3s include the opening cysteine and the closing phenylalanine or tryptophan. A D gene is named only where the DNA matches it firmly.

TRBJ2-1 | TRBD1 | TRBV10-1 | CASRGQGDHEQFF
TRBJ2-1 | TRBD1 | TRBV7-2 | CASSSDRGVYNEQFF
TRBJ2-1 | TRBD1 | TRBV9 | CASSRGQGMNEQFF
TRBJ1-4 | TRBD1 | TRBV7-2 | CASSLYPGGGEKLFF
TRBJ1-3 | - | TRBV7-9 | CASSQLDSYSGNTIYF
TRBJ2-3 | - | TRBV7-6 | CASSAHFRTDTQYF
TRBJ2-7 | - | TRBV12-3/TRBV12-4 | CASSLYYEQYF
TRBJ1-6 | TRBD1 | TRBV6-6 | CASSLQGTYNSPLHF
TRBJ1-4 | - | TRBV27 | CASSLFGHSTNEKLFF
TRBJ1-5 | TRBD1 | TRBV27 | CASSWTGANQPQHF
TRBJ1-4 | - | TRBV24-1 | CATSDLTAEKLFF
TRBJ2-3 | TRBD2 | TRBV12-3/TRBV12-4 | CASSPWTSGETDTQYF
TRBJ2-1 | - | TRBV5-1 | CASSLGQLYNEQFF
TRBJ1-2 | TRBD1 | TRBV5-5 | CASSLGDRGRMSYGYTF
TRBJ1-1 | - | TRBV5-1 | CASSLGVSLATEAFF
TRBJ2-3 | - | TRBV6-2/TRBV6-3 | CASRTGGRSPDTQYF
TRBJ1-1 | - | TRBV21-1 | CASSREGSEAFF
TRBJ2-3 | - | TRBV3-1 | CASSPTWTVSTDTQYF
TRBJ1-6 | - | TRBV30 | CAWSVGRTSPLHF
TRBJ1-6 | TRBD1 | TRBV20-1 | CSAREQGGSRSPLHF
TRBJ2-7 | - | TRBV9 | CASSVRGGTYEQYF
TRBJ2-7 | - | TRBV30 | CALTGGASYEQYF
TRBJ1-6 | TRBD1 | TRBV11-2 | CASSLGGQGFSDSLHF
TRBJ2-2 | - | TRBV20-1 | CSARDGSGAGELFF
TRBJ1-4 | TRBD1 | TRBV5-1 | CASSDTGGAGNEKLFF
TRBJ2-2 | - | TRBV5-1 | CASSLWSGPGELFF
TRBJ1-1 | - | TRBV20-1 | CSANQPGLNTEAFF
TRBJ2-5 | - | TRBV5-1 | CASSWSYWETQYF